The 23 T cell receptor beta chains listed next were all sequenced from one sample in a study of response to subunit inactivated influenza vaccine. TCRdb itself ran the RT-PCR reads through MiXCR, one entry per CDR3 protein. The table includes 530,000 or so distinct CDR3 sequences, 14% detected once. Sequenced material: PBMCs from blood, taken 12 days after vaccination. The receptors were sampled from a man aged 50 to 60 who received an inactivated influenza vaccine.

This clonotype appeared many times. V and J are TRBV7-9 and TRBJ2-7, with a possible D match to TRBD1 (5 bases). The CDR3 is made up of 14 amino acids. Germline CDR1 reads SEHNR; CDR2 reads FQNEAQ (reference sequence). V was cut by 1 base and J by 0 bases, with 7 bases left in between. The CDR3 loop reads CASSLEGISYEQYF. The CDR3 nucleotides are TGTGCCAGCAGCTTAGAGGGGATCTCCTACGAGCAGTACTTC.

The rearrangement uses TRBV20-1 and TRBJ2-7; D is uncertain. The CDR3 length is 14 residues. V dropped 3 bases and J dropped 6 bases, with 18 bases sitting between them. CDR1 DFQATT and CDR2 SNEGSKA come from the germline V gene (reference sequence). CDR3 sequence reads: CSARLSGPRSEQYF. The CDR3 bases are TGCAGTGCTAGGTTGAGTGGGCCTCGGTCCGAGCAGTACTTC.

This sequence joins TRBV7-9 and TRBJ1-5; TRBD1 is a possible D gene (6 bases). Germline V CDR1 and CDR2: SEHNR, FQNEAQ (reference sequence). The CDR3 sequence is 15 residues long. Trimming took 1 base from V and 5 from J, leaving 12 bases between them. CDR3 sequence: CASSLGRGADQPQHF. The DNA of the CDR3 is TGTGCCAGCAGCTTAGGGAGGGGGGCTGATCAGCCCCAGCATTTT.

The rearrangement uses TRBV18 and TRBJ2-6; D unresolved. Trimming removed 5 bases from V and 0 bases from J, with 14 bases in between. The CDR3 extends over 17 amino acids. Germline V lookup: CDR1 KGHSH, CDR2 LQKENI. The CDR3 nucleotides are TGTGCCAGCTCATCCCAGGCCCGGATCTCTGGGGCCAACGTCCTGACTTTC. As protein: CASSSQARISGANVLTF. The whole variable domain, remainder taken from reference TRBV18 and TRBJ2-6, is NAGVMQNPRHLVRRRGQEARLRCSPMKGHSHVYWYRQLPEEGLKFMVYLQKENIIDESGMPKERFSAEFPKEGPSILRIQQVVRGDSAAYFCASSSQARISGANVLTFGAGSRLTVL.

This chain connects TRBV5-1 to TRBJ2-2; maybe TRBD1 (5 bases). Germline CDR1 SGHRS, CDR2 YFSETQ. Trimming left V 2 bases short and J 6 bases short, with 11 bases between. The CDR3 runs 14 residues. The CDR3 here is CASSFSGRPGELFF. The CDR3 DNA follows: TGCGCCAGCAGCTTTTCAGGGCGGCCCGGGGAGCTGTTTTTT.

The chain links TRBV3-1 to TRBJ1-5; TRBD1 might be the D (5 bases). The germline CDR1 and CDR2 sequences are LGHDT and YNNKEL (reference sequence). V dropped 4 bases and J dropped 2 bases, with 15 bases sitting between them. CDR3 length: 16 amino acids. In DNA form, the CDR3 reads TGTGCCAGCAGCCTCGGGGCCCTCTCCGGCAATCAGCCCCAGCATTTT. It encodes CASSLGALSGNQPQHF.

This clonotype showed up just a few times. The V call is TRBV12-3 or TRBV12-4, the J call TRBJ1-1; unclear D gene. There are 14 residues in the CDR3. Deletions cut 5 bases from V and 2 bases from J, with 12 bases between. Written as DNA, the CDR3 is TGTGCCAGCAGTGAACGACGGAGAAACACTGAAGCTTTCTTT. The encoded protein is CASSERRRNTEAFF.

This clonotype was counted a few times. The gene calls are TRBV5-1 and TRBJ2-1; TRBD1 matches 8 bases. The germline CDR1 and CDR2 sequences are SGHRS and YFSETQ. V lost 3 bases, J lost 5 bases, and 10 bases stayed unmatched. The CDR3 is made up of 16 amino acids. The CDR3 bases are TGCGCCAGCAGCTCGGCCCGGACAGGGAATAACAATGAGCAGTTCTTC. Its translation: CASSSARTGNNNEQFF. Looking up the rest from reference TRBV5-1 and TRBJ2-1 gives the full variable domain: KAGVTQTPRYLIKTRGQQVTLSCSPISGHRSVSWYQQTPGQGLQFLFEYFSETQRNKGNFPGRFSGRQFSNSRSEMNVSTLELGDSALYLCASSSARTGNNNEQFFGPGTRLTVL.

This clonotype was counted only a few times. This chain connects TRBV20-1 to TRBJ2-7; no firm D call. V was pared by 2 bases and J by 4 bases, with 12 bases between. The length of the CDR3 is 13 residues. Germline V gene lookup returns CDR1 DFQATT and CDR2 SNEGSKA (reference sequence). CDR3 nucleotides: TGCAGTGCTAGATTTGAGAACTCTTACGAGCAGTACTTC. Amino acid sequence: CSARFENSYEQYF.

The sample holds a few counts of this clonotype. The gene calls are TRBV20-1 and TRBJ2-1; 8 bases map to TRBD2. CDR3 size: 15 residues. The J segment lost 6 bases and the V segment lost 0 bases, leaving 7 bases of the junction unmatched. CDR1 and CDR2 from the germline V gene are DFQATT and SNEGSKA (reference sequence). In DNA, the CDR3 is TGCAGTGCTAGAGATTTTGGACTAGCATCCAATGAGCAGTTCTTC. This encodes CSARDFGLASNEQFF.

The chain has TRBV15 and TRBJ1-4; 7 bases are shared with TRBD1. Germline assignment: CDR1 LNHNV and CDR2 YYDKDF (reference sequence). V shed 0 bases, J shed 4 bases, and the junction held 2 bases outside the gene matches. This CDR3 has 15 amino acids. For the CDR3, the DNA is TGTGCCACCAGCAGAGAATCAGGGGGTAATGAAAAACTGTTTTTT. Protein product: CATSRESGGNEKLFF.

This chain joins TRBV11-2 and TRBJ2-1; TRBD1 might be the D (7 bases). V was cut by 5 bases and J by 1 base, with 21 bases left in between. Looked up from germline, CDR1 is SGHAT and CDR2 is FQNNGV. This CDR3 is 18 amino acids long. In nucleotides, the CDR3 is TGTGCCAGCAGCCCTTTTGGGGCGTCAGGGGGGTCCTACAATGAGCAGTTCTTC. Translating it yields CASSPFGASGGSYNEQFF. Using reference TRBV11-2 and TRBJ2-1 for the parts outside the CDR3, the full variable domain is EAGVAQSPRYKIIEKRQSVAFWCNPISGHATLYWYQQILGQGPKLLIQFQNNGVVDDSQLPKDRFSAERLKGVDSTLKIQPAKLEDSAVYLCASSPFGASGGSYNEQFFGPGTRLTVL.

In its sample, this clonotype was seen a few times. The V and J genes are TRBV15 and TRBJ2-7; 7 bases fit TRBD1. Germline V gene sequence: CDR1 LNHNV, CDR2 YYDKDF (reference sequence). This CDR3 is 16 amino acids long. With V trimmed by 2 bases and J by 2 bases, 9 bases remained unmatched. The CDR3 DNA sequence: TGTGCCACCAGCAGACCAAGACAGGGAGACACCTACGAGCAGTACTTC. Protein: CATSRPRQGDTYEQYF.

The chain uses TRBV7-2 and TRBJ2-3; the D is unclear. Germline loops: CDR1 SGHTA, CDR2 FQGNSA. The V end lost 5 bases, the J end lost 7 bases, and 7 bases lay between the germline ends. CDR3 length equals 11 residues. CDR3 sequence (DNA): TGTGCCAGCAGCGGTCACCATACGCAGTATTTT. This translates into CASSGHHTQYF.

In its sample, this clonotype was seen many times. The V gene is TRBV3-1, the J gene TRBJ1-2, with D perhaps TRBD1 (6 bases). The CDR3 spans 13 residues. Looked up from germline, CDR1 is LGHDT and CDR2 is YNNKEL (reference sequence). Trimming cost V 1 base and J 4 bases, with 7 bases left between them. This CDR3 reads CASSQGGGYGYTF. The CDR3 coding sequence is TGTGCCAGCAGCCAAGGAGGGGGCTATGGCTACACCTTC.

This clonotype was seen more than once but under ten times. In nucleotides, the CDR3 is TGCGCCAGCAGCTTGGCCTGGGGGGATGGCGGCTACACCTTC. Its protein is CASSLAWGDGGYTF. The gene calls are TRBV5-1 and TRBJ1-2, with a weak D call TRBD1 (5 bases). Germline lookup yields CDR1 SGHRS and CDR2 YFSETQ. The CDR3 is 14 amino acids. The V end was cut by 0 bases, the J end by 8 bases, with 14 bases between.

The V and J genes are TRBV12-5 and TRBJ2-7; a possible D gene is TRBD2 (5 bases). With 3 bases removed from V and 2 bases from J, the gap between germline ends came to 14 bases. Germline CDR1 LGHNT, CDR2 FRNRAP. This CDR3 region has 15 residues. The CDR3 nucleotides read TGTGCTAGTGGTTTCCAGATTAAGGGAGCCTACGAGCAGTACTTC. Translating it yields CASGFQIKGAYEQYF.

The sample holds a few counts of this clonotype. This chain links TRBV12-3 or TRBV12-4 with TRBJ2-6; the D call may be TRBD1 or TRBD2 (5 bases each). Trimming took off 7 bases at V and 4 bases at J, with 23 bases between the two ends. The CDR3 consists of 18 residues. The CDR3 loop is CASTKIGQVGPGANVLTF. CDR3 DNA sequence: TGTGCCAGCACCAAGATTGGGCAGGTGGGACCCGGGGCCAACGTCCTGACTTTC.

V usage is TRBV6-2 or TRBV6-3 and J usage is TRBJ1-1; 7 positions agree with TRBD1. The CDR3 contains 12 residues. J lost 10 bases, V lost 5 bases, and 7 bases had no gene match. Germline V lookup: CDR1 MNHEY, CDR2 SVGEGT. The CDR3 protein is CASSQLTGRAFF. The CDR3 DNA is TGTGCCAGCAGTCAATTGACAGGGAGAGCTTTCTTT.

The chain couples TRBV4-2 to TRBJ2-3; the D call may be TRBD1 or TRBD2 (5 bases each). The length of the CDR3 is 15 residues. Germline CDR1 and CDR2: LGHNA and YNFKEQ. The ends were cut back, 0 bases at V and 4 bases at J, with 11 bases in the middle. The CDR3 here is CASSQDGDPSDTQYF. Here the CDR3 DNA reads TGTGCCAGCAGCCAAGATGGGGACCCCTCAGATACGCAGTATTTT.

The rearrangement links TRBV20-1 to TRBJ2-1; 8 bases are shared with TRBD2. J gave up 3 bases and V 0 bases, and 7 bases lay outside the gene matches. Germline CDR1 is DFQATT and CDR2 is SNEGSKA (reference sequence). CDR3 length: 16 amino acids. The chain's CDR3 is CSAREHGTRGYNEQFF. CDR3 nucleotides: TGCAGTGCTAGAGAACACGGGACTAGAGGCTACAATGAGCAGTTCTTC.

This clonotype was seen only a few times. The CDR3 sequence is CSANGGSNQPQHF. As DNA, the CDR3 is TGCAGTGCTAATGGTGGTAGCAATCAGCCCCAGCATTTT. The chain combines TRBV20-1 with TRBJ1-5; no clear D. The V end lost 4 bases, the J end lost 0 bases, and 7 bases lay between the germline ends. Germline CDR1 reads DFQATT; CDR2 reads SNEGSKA (reference sequence). The CDR3 extends over 13 amino acids.

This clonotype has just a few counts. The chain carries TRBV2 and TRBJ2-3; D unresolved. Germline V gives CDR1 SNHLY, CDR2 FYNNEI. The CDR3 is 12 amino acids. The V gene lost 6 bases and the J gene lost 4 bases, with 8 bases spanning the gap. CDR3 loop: CASRKVADTQYF. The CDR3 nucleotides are TGTGCCAGCAGGAAGGTGGCAGATACGCAGTATTTT.